What follows describes a single T cell receptor beta chain. This entry comes from a study of blood T cell repertoires in COVID-19. Across the whole study: Sites in the United States, Italy and Spain provided acute and convalescent COVID-19 samples. Sample material is recorded as cDNA or gDNA derived from T cells, B-cell-depleted T cells, or PBMCs.

Assay: immunoSEQ multiplex PCR; the TCRdb copy retains only in-frame clones and omits some. The sample has 150,000 to 200,000 clones, 85% to 95% seen once. The clonotype originates from a woman aged 45-65 years with acute or convalescent COVID-19. The material sequenced was peripheral blood.

The chain's CDR3 is CASSSPQGGTEAFF. DNA of the CDR3: TGTGCCAGCAGCTCCCCTCAGGGTGGCACTGAAGCTTTCTTT. This chain uses TRBV7-8 with TRBJ1-1; TRBD1 is a possible D gene (5 bases). Trimming removed 4 bases from V and 4 bases from J, with 13 bases in between. In germline, CDR1 is SGHVS, CDR2 FQNEAQ. The CDR3 runs to 14 residues.